What follows is one TCR beta chain and its context. The antigen is undetermined. These data come from a study of identical twins. Study findings and constraints: Beta clonotypes that were abundant in cord blood contained fewer insertions, a pattern absent from memory repertoires. An excess of low generation probability was shown by twin-shared out-of-frame alpha sequences. Analyses based on zero insertions could be partly confounded by invariant MAIT and iNKT cells.

A universal primer site came from template switching; cDNA carried unique molecular identifiers. Each CDR3 protein is one row after TCRdb ran MiXCR on the 5' RACE reads. This sample has 450,000 or so distinct CDR3 sequences, with around an eighth found just once. Germline CDR1 is SGHTA and CDR2 is FQGTGA. V lost 5 bases and J lost 3, with 23 bases in between. The CDR3 is made up of 17 amino acids. The data were also submitted as part of a second study, on yellow fever vaccine responses in identical twins.

Material for sequencing was CD4+ T cells sorted from blood. The chain recombines TRBV7-3 with TRBJ2-7; D is unresolved. This TCR derives from a woman in her late teens or twenties in good health. CDR3 in DNA: TGTGCCAGCAGCGTCGGACCAGCCCTGGGCAGTTACTACGAGCAGTACTTC. It codes for CASSVGPALGSYYEQYF.